The sequence of this T cell receptor beta chain was determined in a study of beta chain features in type 1 diabetes (dated by TCRdb to 2017 to 2018). General notes on the study: Patients and healthy donors did not differ in mean age, gender distribution, total cell number or subset yield. Naive and central memory subsets were obtained from all 30 or so donors, but regulatory and stem cell-like memory subsets were isolated from only 8 patients and roughly 8 healthy donors. The study compared the TCRB repertoires of sorted circulating CD4+ T cell subsets in recently diagnosed type 1 diabetes patients with those in matched healthy donors. Across all samples, about 110 million sorted cells were examined, and cell number per subset correlated strongly with RNA yield.

The High Capacity cDNA Reverse Transcription Kit was used to reverse transcribe all of the isolated RNA, meaning that expressed TCRB transcripts were what got sequenced. Deep immunoSEQ sequencing was applied to naive, central memory and regulatory T cell samples, giving an average of roughly 3.5 million total reads per sample. Sorted cells were lysed in RLT buffer, and RNA was extracted using DNase-treated RNeasy Micro or Mini kits according to cell number. To prevent cross-contamination, every cell subset was processed on its own, while patient and healthy donor samples were processed together. TCRB sequences were amplified from cDNA with the immunoSEQ multiplex PCR, producing 87-bp fragments spanning the CDR3 region. Sequencing of the amplicons was performed on the Illumina HiSeq platform. The original pipeline was this. PCR bias was corrected computationally using synthetic template baselines, and reads within Hamming distance 2 were collapsed, with unmergeable singletons discarded. Reads were aligned against IMGT so that V, D and J genes, CDR3 length and insertions or deletions at six rearrangement sites could be assigned. Within each subset, clonotype counts were normalized to sorted cell number, after which true diversity and Gini coefficients were computed with the tcR R package. Repertoire sharing was quantified using the overlap coefficient calculated on TCRB nucleotide sequences. Out-of-frame TCRB sequences from naive cells were analyzed to stand in for the pre-selection repertoire. TCRdb holds this immuneACCESS table with in-frame rearrangements only. Some clones are missing; in checked studies, unresolved V genes explain under half, and the rest has no known cause. V, J and clone size are those of that table, while D and trimming were read from the DNA. Here the sample has roughly 240,000 clones; less than 15% occur a single time. The top ten clonotypes cover approximately 0.024% of the sample.

In its sample, this clone was seen a few times. The antigen this receptor binds is unknown. Per-base qualities were not stored, and no clone one base away is much larger. The germline V gene yields SNHLY for CDR1 and FYNNEI for CDR2. Its CDR3 holds 16 amino acids, cysteine through phenylalanine. The only DNA kept is the CDR3, 48 bases in frame from the first base. Germline trimming: 7 bases from V, 2 bases from J; junction bases outside gene matches: 7. A single peripheral blood draw of about 116 mL on average was collected from each donor into heparinised tubes. A BD FACSAria II was used to sort naive, central memory, regulatory and stem cell-like memory CD4+ T cells with a panel that included CD45RO, CCR7, CD25, CD127, CD95 and CD27. Every sorted population had a purity above 95%. PBMCs were separated immediately by Lymphoprep density gradient centrifugation and were stained directly, without being cultured. So that batch effects would be minimized, each experiment stained and sorted samples in pairs, pairing one healthy donor with one patient.

Summary of the overall study and its limitations: Naive, central memory and regulatory TCRB repertoires appeared more similar among patients than among healthy donors. Because the HLA sub-analyses included only small numbers of individuals, any influence of HLA type on TCRB rearrangement was left unresolved. A moderate but significant shortening of TCRB CDR3 length was observed in type 1 diabetes patients in all four CD4+ subsets. Because cDNA rather than genomic DNA was sequenced, highly expressing activated cells could have been over-represented, although no difference in activation and CD3 levels was found between groups. At VDJ recombination sites, patients with type 1 diabetes made fewer insertions and deleted more nucleotides, a pattern implying thymic rearrangement abnormalities. Shorter templates might be favored by PCR, yet because patient and control samples were amplified and corrected together, any such skew would affect both groups equally.

This receptor chain uses TRBV2 and TRBJ2-5, with 13 bases aligning to TRBD2. Sequenced input: naive CD4+ T cells from blood. The cell subset or site label here, explained by the study, means: true naive CD4+ T cells. This TCR was recovered from a woman aged 40 to 50 in good health. The base sequence is TGTGCCAGCATTCTGGGACTAGCGGGATATCAAGAGACCCAGTACTTC. It specifies CASILGLAGYQETQYF.